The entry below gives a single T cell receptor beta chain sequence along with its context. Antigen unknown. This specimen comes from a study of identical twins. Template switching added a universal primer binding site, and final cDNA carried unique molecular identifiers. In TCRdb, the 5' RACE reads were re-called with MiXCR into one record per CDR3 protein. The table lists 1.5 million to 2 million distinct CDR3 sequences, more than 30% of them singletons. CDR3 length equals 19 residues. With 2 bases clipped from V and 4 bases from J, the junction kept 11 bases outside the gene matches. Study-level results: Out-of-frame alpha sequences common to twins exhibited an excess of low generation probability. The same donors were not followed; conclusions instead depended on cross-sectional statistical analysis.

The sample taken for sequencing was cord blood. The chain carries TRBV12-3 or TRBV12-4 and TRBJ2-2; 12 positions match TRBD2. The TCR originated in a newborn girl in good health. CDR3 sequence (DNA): TGTGCCAGCAGTTTATTCCGGCTAGCGGGGGGGCGTAGCACCGGGGAGCTGTTTTTT. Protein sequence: CASSLFRLAGGRSTGELFF.